The 30 T cell receptor beta chains in this list originate from one sample, sequenced in a study of T cells in Graves' hyperthyroidism and ophthalmopathy. Using RNA transcripts as the source, TCR beta CDR3 regions were amplified. Carried out on the TCR CDR3, a first-round RT-PCR used the HTBI primer set. TCRdb redid the calling of the multiplex PCR reads with MiXCR, one entry per CDR3 protein. The sample carries approximately 380,000 distinct CDR3 sequences, over 12% recorded once. Material: blood. These receptors all stem from a man aged 50-60 years with Graves' ophthalmopathy.

Details on this clonotype: Germline is not matched at one junction end, which may reflect a read error. The chain recombines TRBV9 with TRBJ2-7; tentatively, D is TRBD2 (5 bases). Germline V lookup: CDR1 SGDLS, CDR2 YYNGEE. This CDR3 is 15 amino acids long. CDR3 sequence reads: CAGSVGPSRAYEQYF. DNA for the CDR3: TGTGCCGGCAGCGTAGGGCCTAGCAGAGCCTACGAGCAGTACTTC.

The V and J genes are TRBV7-9 and TRBJ1-4; TRBD1 matches at 11 bases. This CDR3 region has 14 residues. After removal of 5 bases from V and 10 bases from J, the junction contained 6 bases not matched to a gene. Germline V gene sequence: CDR1 SEHNR, CDR2 FQNEAQ (reference sequence). The CDR3 DNA sequence: TGTGCCAGCAGCCCTGGACAGGGGGCAGGAAAACTGTTTTTT. Its translation: CASSPGQGAGKLFF.

This clonotype was observed at least ten times. This sequence joins TRBV29-1 and TRBJ2-5, with D hard to call. Germline V lookup: CDR1 SQVTM, CDR2 ANQGSEA. Trimming cost V 4 bases and J 3 bases, with 12 bases left between them. The CDR3 has 13 residues. The CDR3 here is CSVGPPGEETQYF. CDR3 nucleotides: TGCAGCGTTGGGCCCCCGGGCGAAGAGACCCAGTACTTC.

This clonotype was found many times. Mismatch with germline at one junction end may stem from a read error. V is TRBV3-1 and J is TRBJ2-7; D remains ambiguous. The germline CDR1 and CDR2 sequences are LGHDT and YNNKEL (reference sequence). The CDR3 contains 15 residues. This CDR3 reads CAGSQGSKLRDEQYF. For the CDR3, the DNA is TGTGCCGGCAGCCAAGGCTCTAAACTACGGGACGAGCAGTACTTC.

The V call is TRBV5-1, the J call TRBJ1-6; 8 nucleotides agree with TRBD1. Germline V lookup: CDR1 SGHRS, CDR2 YFSETQ. The CDR3 totals 18 residues. V shed 0 bases, J shed 12 bases, and the junction held 17 bases outside the gene matches. Written as DNA, the CDR3 is TGCGCCAGCAGCTTGGAGGGGACAGGATTGGGTATGGATTTACCCCTCCACTTT. Translated: CASSLEGTGLGMDLPLHF. Filled out from reference TRBV5-1 and TRBJ1-6, the complete variable domain reads KAGVTQTPRYLIKTRGQQVTLSCSPISGHRSVSWYQQTPGQGLQFLFEYFSETQRNKGNFPGRFSGRQFSNSRSEMNVSTLELGDSALYLCASSLEGTGLGMDLPLHFGNGTRLTVT.

This chain joins TRBV9 and TRBJ1-4, with a tentative D call TRBD1 (5 bases). Trimming pared 3 bases from V and 1 base from J, leaving 16 bases between. CDR1 and CDR2 (germline): SGDLS, YYNGEE. This CDR3 region has 17 residues. The CDR3 coding sequence is TGTGCCAGCAGCGCGTCTGTGGGACTAGGAACTAATGAAAAACTGTTTTTT. It codes for CASSASVGLGTNEKLFF. Full variable domain (rest looked up from reference TRBV9 and TRBJ1-4): DSGVTQTPKHLITATGQRVTLRCSPRSGDLSVYWYQQSLDQGLQFLIQYYNGEERAKGNILERFSAQQFPDLHSELNLSSLELGDSALYFCASSASVGLGTNEKLFFGSGTQLSVL.

The chain recombines TRBV9 with TRBJ2-7; TRBD1 matches 8 bases. V lost 0 bases to trimming and J lost 3 bases; unmatched junction nucleotides: 2. The CDR3 length is 14 residues. Germline V gives CDR1 SGDLS, CDR2 YYNGEE. The CDR3 here is CASSVATGGYEQYF. The CDR3 DNA reads TGTGCCAGCAGCGTAGCTACAGGGGGCTACGAGCAGTACTTC. The whole variable domain, filled in from reference TRBV9 and TRBJ2-7, reads DSGVTQTPKHLITATGQRVTLRCSPRSGDLSVYWYQQSLDQGLQFLIQYYNGEERAKGNILERFSAQQFPDLHSELNLSSLELGDSALYFCASSVATGGYEQYFGPGTRLTVT.

This clonotype was detected many times. The V gene is TRBV27, the J gene TRBJ2-7, with TRBD2 identical over 8 bases. Trimming removed 4 bases from V and 2 bases from J; junction bases left unmatched: 7. Per the germline V gene, CDR1 is MNHEY and CDR2 is SMNVEV (reference sequence). This CDR3 has 15 residues. CDR3 DNA sequence: TGTGCCAGCAGTTCCCGCCCGGGGGGGACCTACGAGCAGTACTTC. Translation gives CASSSRPGGTYEQYF.

This clonotype was detected ten times or more. The V gene is TRBV7-2, the J gene TRBJ2-7; D is tentatively TRBD1 or TRBD2 (5 bases each). The CDR3 totals 13 residues. Trimming shortened V by 8 bases and J by 0 bases, and 11 bases separated the two germline ends. Germline V gene lookup returns CDR1 SGHTA and CDR2 FQGNSA. The CDR3 sequence: CASSGALSYEQYF. In nucleotides, the CDR3 is TGTGCCAGCTCCGGGGCCCTCTCCTACGAGCAGTACTTC.

The genes are TRBV7-9 and TRBJ1-3; 9 bases line up with TRBD1. This CDR3 has 16 amino acids. The germline V gene has CDR1 SEHNR and CDR2 FQNEAQ (reference sequence). The V segment lost 4 bases and the J segment 1 base; nucleotides outside the gene matches: 5. The CDR3 protein is CASSYRDRDSGNTIYF. For the CDR3, the DNA is TGTGCCAGCAGCTACCGGGACAGGGATTCTGGAAACACCATATATTTT.

V usage is TRBV20-1 and J usage is TRBJ2-3; TRBD2 aligns across 13 bases. Per germline, CDR1 DFQATT and CDR2 SNEGSKA (reference sequence). The CDR3 covers 17 residues. J gave up 4 bases and V 6 bases, and 13 bases lay outside the gene matches. CDR3 in amino acids: CSAPGQLAGGAPDTQYF. The DNA of the CDR3 is TGCAGTGCCCCAGGCCAACTAGCGGGAGGGGCCCCAGATACGCAGTATTTT.

This chain connects TRBV5-1 to TRBJ1-4; unclear D gene. Germline V gives CDR1 SGHRS, CDR2 YFSETQ. This CDR3 is 16 amino acids long. V was shortened by 0 bases and J by 0 bases, with 9 bases between the two germline ends. The chain's CDR3 is CASSLVQAPTNEKLFF. DNA for the CDR3: TGCGCCAGCAGCTTGGTTCAGGCCCCAACTAATGAAAAACTGTTTTTT.

Ten or more counts support this clonotype. This chain uses TRBV3-1 with TRBJ2-7, with 7 bases matching TRBD2. V was pared by 0 bases and J by 6 bases, with 8 bases of the junction left unmatched. Germline assignment: CDR1 LGHDT and CDR2 YNNKEL (reference sequence). The CDR3 has 15 residues. CDR3: CASSQELRRESEQYF. The CDR3, as DNA: TGTGCCAGCAGCCAAGAACTTCGGCGGGAGAGCGAGCAGTACTTC.

The sample holds many counts of this clonotype. V gene TRBV5-1 combines with J gene TRBJ2-3; D possibly corresponds to TRBD1 (5 bases). This CDR3 spans 16 amino acids. Looked up from germline, CDR1 is SGHRS and CDR2 is YFSETQ. Trimming took 0 bases from V and 0 from J, leaving 11 bases between them. CDR3 loop: CASSLAGRPSTDTQYF. CDR3 nucleotide sequence: TGCGCCAGCAGCTTGGCAGGGCGCCCTAGCACAGATACGCAGTATTTT.

This clonotype has a count of ten or more. The chain combines TRBV5-1 with TRBJ2-5; TRBD1 aligns across 10 bases. J lost 5 bases, V lost 3 bases, and 4 bases had no gene match. The germline V gene encodes CDR1 SGHRS and CDR2 YFSETQ. CDR3 length: 14 amino acids. The CDR3, as DNA: TGCGCCAGCAGCTGGGGGACAGGGGAGGAGACCCAGTACTTC. Protein: CASSWGTGEETQYF.

This clonotype was observed many times. The chain links TRBV7-2 to TRBJ1-5; possibly TRBD1 for D (6 bases). The CDR3 is 15 amino acids. The germline V and J ends were trimmed by 4 bases and 3 bases, with 13 bases remaining between them. Germline CDR1 SGHTA, CDR2 FQGNSA. CDR3 nucleotide sequence: TGTGCCAGCAGCTCACAGGGTAGCCCCAATCAGCCCCAGCATTTT. It encodes CASSSQGSPNQPQHF.

The V call is TRBV5-4, the J call TRBJ2-2; D possibly uses TRBD1 or TRBD2 (5 bases each). The CDR3 has 15 amino acids. V was pared by 5 bases and J by 2 bases, with 13 bases between. The germline gives CDR1 SGHNT, CDR2 YYREEE (reference sequence). The CDR3 reads CASSKEGTNTGELFF. DNA for the CDR3: TGTGCCAGCAGTAAAGAGGGGACCAACACCGGGGAGCTGTTTTTT.

Only a few counts were recorded for this clonotype. The rearrangement links TRBV28 to TRBJ2-7; possibly TRBD1 or TRBD2 for D (5 bases each). V lost 10 bases and J 0 bases, leaving 13 bases between the germline ends. The CDR3 is 13 residues long. Germline CDR1 is MDHEN and CDR2 is SYDVKM. The CDR3 DNA is TGTGCCACCGGGACGGTGAGCTCCTACGAGCAGTACTTC. Its translation: CATGTVSSYEQYF.

The table lists this clonotype with many counts. The genes are TRBV30 and TRBJ1-2; 7 bases map to TRBD1. CDR1 is GTSNPN, CDR2 SVGIG, per germline (reference sequence). This CDR3 is 15 amino acids long. The ends lost 1 base at V and 4 bases at J; junction bases unmatched: 9. The CDR3 DNA sequence: TGTGCCTGGAGTGGGACACGGACAGGAGGCTATGGCTACACCTTC. Protein: CAWSGTRTGGYGYTF.

This clonotype was recorded a few times. The chain is built from TRBV10-3 and TRBJ1-6; TRBD1 aligns across 10 bases. The V gene's germline CDR1 is ENHRY and CDR2 SYGVKD. V lost 3 bases, J lost 8 bases, and 1 base stayed unmatched. CDR3 length: 14 residues. The CDR3 sequence: CAISDGTGDSPLHF. Here the CDR3 DNA reads TGTGCCATCAGTGACGGGACAGGGGATTCACCCCTCCACTTT.

This clonotype appeared a few times. The rearrangement links TRBV5-6 to TRBJ2-2, with D unclear. The CDR3 runs to 13 residues. Germline loops: CDR1 SGHDT, CDR2 YYEEEE. V was trimmed by 4 bases and J by 5 bases, leaving 9 bases between them. CDR3 protein: CASSTPPTGELFF. The CDR3 coding sequence is TGTGCCAGCAGCACGCCGCCTACCGGGGAGCTGTTTTTT.

The table lists this clonotype with many counts. V gene TRBV6-1 combines with J gene TRBJ2-7, with D unclear. Trimming took 5 bases from V and 0 from J, leaving 11 bases between them. The CDR3 loop spans 14 amino acids. Per germline, CDR1 MNHNS and CDR2 SASEGT. CDR3 bases: TGTGCCAGCAGTCCCCGCCCCACCTCCTACGAGCAGTACTTC. The encoded protein is CASSPRPTSYEQYF.

The sample holds a few counts of this clonotype. The genes are TRBV6-1 and TRBJ1-6, with 7 bases fitting TRBD1. The CDR3 spans 16 residues. V shed 6 bases, J shed 0 bases, and the junction held 5 bases outside the gene matches. Germline V lookup: CDR1 MNHNS, CDR2 SASEGT. In nucleotides, the CDR3 is TGTGCCAGCAGGACGACAGGGCCCTCCTATAATTCACCCCTCCACTTT. Protein: CASRTTGPSYNSPLHF.

The table lists this clonotype with many counts. The chain uses TRBV20-1 and TRBJ2-5; D assignment may be TRBD1 or TRBD2 (5 bases each). CDR3 size: 14 residues. CDR1 DFQATT and CDR2 SNEGSKA come from the germline V gene (reference sequence). Trimming stripped 2 bases from V and 7 bases from J, with 17 bases between. This chain's CDR3 is CSARRDATTGTQYF. The CDR3 DNA follows: TGCAGTGCTAGAAGGGACGCTACGACGGGGACCCAGTACTTC.

The rearrangement links TRBV24-1 to TRBJ1-5; TRBD1 agrees at 9 bases. This CDR3 is built from 16 residues. Germline assignment: CDR1 KGHDR and CDR2 SFDVKD. V was clipped by 9 bases and J by 0 bases; unmatched bases: 8. CDR3 region: CATSPRDRDSNQPQHF. In DNA, the CDR3 is TGTGCCACCTCTCCCCGGGACAGGGATAGCAATCAGCCCCAGCATTTT.

This clonotype showed up many times. This rearrangement joins TRBV28 to TRBJ2-1; no clear D. CDR1 MDHEN and CDR2 SYDVKM come from the germline V gene. Trimming took off 7 bases at V and 6 bases at J, with 13 bases between the two ends. CDR3 size: 13 residues. CDR3 in amino acids: CASTIGSANEQFF. The CDR3 region has the DNA TGTGCCAGCACCATAGGGTCGGCCAATGAGCAGTTCTTC. The complete variable domain, with remaining parts taken from reference TRBV28 and TRBJ2-1, reads DVKVTQSSRYLVKRTGEKVFLECVQDMDHENMFWYRQDPGLGLRLIYFSYDVKMKEKGDIPEGYSVSREKKERFSLILESASTNQTSMYLCASTIGSANEQFFGPGTRLTVL.

The sample holds a few counts of this clonotype. DNA of the CDR3: TGTGCCAGCAGCTTGGGGACTAGAACTGGCGAGCAGTACTTC. Amino acids: CASSLGTRTGEQYF. The chain has TRBV5-6 and TRBJ2-7; TRBD2 aligns across 7 bases. Germline V gene data show CDR1 as SGHDT and CDR2 as YYEEEE. V shed 0 bases and J 6 bases; nucleotides not matched to a gene: 6. The CDR3 runs 14 residues.

The chain combines TRBV5-1 with TRBJ2-2, with TRBD1 matching over 8 bases. Germline V gene lookup returns CDR1 SGHRS and CDR2 YFSETQ. The CDR3 contains 16 residues. Trimming took 4 bases from V and 0 from J; bases not matched to a gene: 5. CDR3 amino acids: CASSKLTGANTGELFF. Written as DNA, the CDR3 is TGCGCCAGCAGCAAATTGACAGGGGCGAACACCGGGGAGCTGTTTTTT.

The V call is TRBV28, the J call TRBJ1-6; D remains unclear. CDR3 length: 16 residues. Trimming took off 2 bases at V and 8 bases at J, with 16 bases between the two ends. Germline CDR1 is MDHEN and CDR2 is SYDVKM. CDR3 in amino acids: CASSLGRERPYSPLHF. For the CDR3, the DNA is TGTGCCAGCAGTTTAGGGAGGGAGCGTCCCTATTCACCCCTCCACTTT.

The V call is TRBV4-1, the J call TRBJ2-6; 9 positions agree with TRBD1. Per germline, CDR1 MGHRA and CDR2 YSYEKL. V dropped 4 bases and J dropped 0; count of bases not matched to a gene: 4. This CDR3 is 17 amino acids long. The CDR3 region has the DNA TGCGCCAGCAGCCCTACAGGGGGCGGCTCTGGGGCCAACGTCCTGACTTTC. It encodes CASSPTGGGSGANVLTF.